This TCR beta chain was sequenced for a study of patients and donors after allogeneic stem cell transplantation. Germline CDR1 is MNHNS and CDR2 is SASEGT. The CDR3 runs to 13 residues. Trimming took 6 bases from V and 6 from J; bases not matched to a gene: 6. TCRdb fed the RT-PCR reads into MiXCR, producing one record per CDR3 protein. In the table there are 200,000 to 250,000 distinct CDR3 sequences, roughly 13% of which are singletons. The sequence was collected from a human donor who was either an allogeneic HSCT recipient or a stem cell or donor lymphocyte infusion donor (not recorded which). It is not recorded whose cells these are; they may come from a transplant donor. Sequenced input: blood, either unsorted or a sorted T cell fraction (not recorded which). The V and J genes are TRBV6-1 and TRBJ2-7; TRBD2 matches at 9 bases. The CDR3, as DNA: TGTGCCAGCAGAGTAGCGGGAGTAGTCGAGCAGTACTTC. Translating gives CASRVAGVVEQYF.